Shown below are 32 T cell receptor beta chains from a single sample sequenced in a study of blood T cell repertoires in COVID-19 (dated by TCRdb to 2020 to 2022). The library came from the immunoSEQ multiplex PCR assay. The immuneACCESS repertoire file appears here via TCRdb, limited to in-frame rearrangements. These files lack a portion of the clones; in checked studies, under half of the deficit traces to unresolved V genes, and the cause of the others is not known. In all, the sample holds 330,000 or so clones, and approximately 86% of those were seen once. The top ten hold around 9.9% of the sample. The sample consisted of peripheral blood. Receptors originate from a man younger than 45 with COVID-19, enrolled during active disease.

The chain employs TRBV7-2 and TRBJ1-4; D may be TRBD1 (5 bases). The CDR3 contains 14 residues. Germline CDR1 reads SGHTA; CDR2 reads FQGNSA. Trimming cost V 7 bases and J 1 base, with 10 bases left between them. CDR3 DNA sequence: TGTGCCAGCAACACTGACAGAACTAATGAAAAACTGTTTTTT. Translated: CASNTDRTNEKLFF.

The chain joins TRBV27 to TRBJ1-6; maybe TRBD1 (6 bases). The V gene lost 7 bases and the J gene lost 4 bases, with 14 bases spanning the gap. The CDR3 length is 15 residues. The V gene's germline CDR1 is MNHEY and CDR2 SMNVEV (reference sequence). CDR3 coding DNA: TGTGCCAGCACCACAGGGTCCCCTTATAATTCACCCCTCCACTTT. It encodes CASTTGSPYNSPLHF.

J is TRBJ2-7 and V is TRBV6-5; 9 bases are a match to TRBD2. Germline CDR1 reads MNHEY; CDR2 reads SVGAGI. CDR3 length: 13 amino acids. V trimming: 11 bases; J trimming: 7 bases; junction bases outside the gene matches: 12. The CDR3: CAASRGGAREQYF. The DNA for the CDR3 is TGTGCCGCCTCCCGCGGGGGGGCGAGGGAGCAGTACTTC.

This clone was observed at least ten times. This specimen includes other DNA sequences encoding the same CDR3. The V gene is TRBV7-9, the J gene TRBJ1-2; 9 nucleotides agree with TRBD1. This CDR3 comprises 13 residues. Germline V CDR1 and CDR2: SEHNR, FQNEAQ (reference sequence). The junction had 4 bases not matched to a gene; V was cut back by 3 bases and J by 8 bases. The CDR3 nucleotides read TGTGCCAGCAGCTTGGGACAGGGTGGGGGCTACACCTTC. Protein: CASSLGQGGGYTF.

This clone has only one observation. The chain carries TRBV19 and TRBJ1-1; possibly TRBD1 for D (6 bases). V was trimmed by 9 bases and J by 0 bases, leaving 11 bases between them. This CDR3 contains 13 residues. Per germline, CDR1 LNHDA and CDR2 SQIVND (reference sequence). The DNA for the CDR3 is TGTGCCAGCGTCAGGGGTATGAACACTGAAGCTTTCTTT. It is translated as CASVRGMNTEAFF. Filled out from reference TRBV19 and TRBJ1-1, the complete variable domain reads DGGITQSPKYLFRKEGQNVTLSCEQNLNHDAMYWYRQDPGQGLRLIYYSQIVNDFQKGDIAEGYSVSREKKESFPLTVTSAQKNPTAFYLCASVRGMNTEAFFGQGTRLTVV.

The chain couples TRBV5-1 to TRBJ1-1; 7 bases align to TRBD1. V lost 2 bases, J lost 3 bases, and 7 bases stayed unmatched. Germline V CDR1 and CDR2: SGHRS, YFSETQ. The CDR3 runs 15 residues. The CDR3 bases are TGCGCCAGCAGCTTCCGGCAGGGACAGCACACTGAAGCTTTCTTT. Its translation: CASSFRQGQHTEAFF.

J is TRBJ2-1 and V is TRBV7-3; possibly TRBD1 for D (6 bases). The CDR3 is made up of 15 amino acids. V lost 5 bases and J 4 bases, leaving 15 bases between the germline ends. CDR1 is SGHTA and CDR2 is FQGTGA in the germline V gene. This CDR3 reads CASSPRQAHYNEQFF. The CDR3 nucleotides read TGTGCCAGCAGCCCGAGACAGGCCCATTACAATGAGCAGTTCTTC.

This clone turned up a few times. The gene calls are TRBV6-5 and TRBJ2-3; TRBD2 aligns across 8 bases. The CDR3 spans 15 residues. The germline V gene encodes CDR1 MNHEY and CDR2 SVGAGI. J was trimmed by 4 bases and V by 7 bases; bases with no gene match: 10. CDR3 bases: TGTGCCAGCACTTTGCGGGAGGCGGGCGCAGATACGCAGTATTTT. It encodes CASTLREAGADTQYF.

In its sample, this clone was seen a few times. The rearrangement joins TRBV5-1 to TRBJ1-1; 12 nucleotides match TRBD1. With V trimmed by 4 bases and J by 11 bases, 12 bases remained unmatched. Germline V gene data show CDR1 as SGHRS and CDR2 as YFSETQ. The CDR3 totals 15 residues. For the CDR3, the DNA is TGCGCCAGCAGCAACGAAGGGACAGGGGGCGCTGCTGCTTTCTTT. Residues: CASSNEGTGGAAAFF.

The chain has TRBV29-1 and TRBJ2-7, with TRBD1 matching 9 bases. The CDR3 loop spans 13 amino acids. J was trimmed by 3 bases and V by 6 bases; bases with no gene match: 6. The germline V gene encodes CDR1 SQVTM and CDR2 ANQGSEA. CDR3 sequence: CSVRDRVIYEQYF. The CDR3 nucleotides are TGCAGCGTACGGGACAGGGTCATCTACGAGCAGTACTTC.

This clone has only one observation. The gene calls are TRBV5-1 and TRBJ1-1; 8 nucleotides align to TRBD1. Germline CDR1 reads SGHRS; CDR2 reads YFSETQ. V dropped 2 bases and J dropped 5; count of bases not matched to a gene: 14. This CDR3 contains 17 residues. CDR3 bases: TGCGCCAGCAGCTTCACACACAGGGGGGAACTGGGGACTGAAGCTTTCTTT. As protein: CASSFTHRGELGTEAFF.

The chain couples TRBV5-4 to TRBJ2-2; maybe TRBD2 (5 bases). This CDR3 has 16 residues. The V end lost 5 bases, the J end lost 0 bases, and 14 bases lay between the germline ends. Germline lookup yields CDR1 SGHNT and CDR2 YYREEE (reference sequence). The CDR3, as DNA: TGTGCCAGCAGTCCCCGGGCCGGGGCGAACACCGGGGAGCTGTTTTTT. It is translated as CASSPRAGANTGELFF.

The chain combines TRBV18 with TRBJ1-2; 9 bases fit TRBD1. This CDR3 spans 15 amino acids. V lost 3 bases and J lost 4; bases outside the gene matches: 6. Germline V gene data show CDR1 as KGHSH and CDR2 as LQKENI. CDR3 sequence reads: CASSPPGTGTYGYTF. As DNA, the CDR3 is TGTGCCAGCTCACCTCCCGGGACAGGGACCTATGGCTACACCTTC. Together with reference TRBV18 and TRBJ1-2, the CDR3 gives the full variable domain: NAGVMQNPRHLVRRRGQEARLRCSPMKGHSHVYWYRQLPEEGLKFMVYLQKENIIDESGMPKERFSAEFPKEGPSILRIQQVVRGDSAAYFCASSPPGTGTYGYTFGSGTRLTVV.

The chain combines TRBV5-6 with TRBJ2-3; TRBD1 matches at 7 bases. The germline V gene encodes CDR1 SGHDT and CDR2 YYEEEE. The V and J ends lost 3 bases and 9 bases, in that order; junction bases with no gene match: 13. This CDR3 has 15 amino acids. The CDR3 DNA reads TGTGCCAGCAGCTCACCCCTAGAAACAGGGGCCACGCAGTATTTT. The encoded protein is CASSSPLETGATQYF. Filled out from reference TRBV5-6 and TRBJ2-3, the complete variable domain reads DAGVTQSPTHLIKTRGQQVTLRCSPKSGHDTVSWYQQALGQGPQFIFQYYEEEERQRGNFPDRFSGHQFPNYSSELNVNALLLGDSALYLCASSSPLETGATQYFGPGTRLTVL.

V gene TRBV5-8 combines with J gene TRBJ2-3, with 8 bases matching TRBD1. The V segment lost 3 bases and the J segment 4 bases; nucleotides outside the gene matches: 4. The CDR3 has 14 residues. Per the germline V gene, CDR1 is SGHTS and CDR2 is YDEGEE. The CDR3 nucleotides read TGTGCCAGCAGCTCTGACAGGGGCGCAGATACGCAGTATTTT. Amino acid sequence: CASSSDRGADTQYF.

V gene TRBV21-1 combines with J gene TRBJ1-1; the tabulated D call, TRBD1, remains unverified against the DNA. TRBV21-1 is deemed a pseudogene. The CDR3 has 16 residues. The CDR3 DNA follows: TGTGCCAGCAGCAAAGCAGTTCGGGACAGGGGGACTGAAGCTTTCTTT. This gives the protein CASSKAVRDRGTEAFF.

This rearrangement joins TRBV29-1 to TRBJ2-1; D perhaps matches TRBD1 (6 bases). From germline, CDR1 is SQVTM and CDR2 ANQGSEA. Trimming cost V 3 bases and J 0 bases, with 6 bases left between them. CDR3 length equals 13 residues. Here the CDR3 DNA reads TGCAGCGTTGACAGGGGCTCCTACAATGAGCAGTTCTTC. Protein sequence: CSVDRGSYNEQFF.

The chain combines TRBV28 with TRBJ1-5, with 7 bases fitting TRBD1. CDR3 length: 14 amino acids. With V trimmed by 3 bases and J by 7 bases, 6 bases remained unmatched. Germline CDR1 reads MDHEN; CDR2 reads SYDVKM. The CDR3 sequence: CASSLGPGGQPQHF. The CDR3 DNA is TGTGCCAGCAGTTTGGGTCCAGGGGGACAGCCCCAGCATTTT.

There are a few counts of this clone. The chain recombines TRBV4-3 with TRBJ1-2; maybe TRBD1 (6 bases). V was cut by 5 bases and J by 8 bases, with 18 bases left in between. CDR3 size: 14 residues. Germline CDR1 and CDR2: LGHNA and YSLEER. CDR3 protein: CASSVPGGRSGYTF. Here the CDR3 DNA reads TGCGCCAGCAGCGTCCCCGGGGGGCGTTCGGGCTACACCTTC.

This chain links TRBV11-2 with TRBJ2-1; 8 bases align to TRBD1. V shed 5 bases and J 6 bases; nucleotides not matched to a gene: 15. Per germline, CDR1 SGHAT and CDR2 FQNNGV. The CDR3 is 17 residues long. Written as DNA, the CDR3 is TGTGCCAGCAGCCCAAGACAGGGGCCCTATGCTGTCAATGAGCAGTTCTTC. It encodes CASSPRQGPYAVNEQFF.

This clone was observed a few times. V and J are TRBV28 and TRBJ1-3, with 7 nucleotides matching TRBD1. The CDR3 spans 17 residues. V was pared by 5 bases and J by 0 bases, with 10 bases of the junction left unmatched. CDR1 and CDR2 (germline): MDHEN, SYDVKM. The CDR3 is CASSTLKDRTSGNTIYF. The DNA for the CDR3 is TGTGCCAGCAGTACCCTCAAGGACAGGACCTCTGGAAACACCATATATTTT.

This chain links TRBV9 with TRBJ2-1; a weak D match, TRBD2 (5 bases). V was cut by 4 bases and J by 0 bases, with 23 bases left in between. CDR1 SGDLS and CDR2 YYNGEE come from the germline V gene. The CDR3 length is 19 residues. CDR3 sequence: CASSLSLGRVLPSYNEQFF. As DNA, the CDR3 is TGTGCCAGCAGCCTTTCACTAGGTCGGGTTCTTCCCTCCTACAATGAGCAGTTCTTC.

The CDR3 spells CASSLPGQTSNEQFF. CDR3 sequence (DNA): TGTGCCAGCAGTCTTCCGGGACAGACAAGCAATGAGCAGTTCTTC. The V call is TRBV2, the J call TRBJ2-1; the match to TRBD1 covers 7 bases. The germline V gene has CDR1 SNHLY and CDR2 FYNNEI. This CDR3 has 15 amino acids. V shed 5 bases, J shed 6 bases, and the junction held 10 bases outside the gene matches.

CDR3 amino acids: CASSFGDRDCQPQHF. The CDR3 DNA follows: TGTGCCAGCAGTTTCGGGGACAGGGACTGTCAGCCCCAGCATTTT. The chain couples TRBV7-4 to TRBJ1-5, with TRBD1 matching over 9 bases. V shed 6 bases and J 6 bases; nucleotides not matched to a gene: 9. Germline V gene sequence: CDR1 SGHVT, CDR2 SQSDAQ. CDR3 length: 15 amino acids.

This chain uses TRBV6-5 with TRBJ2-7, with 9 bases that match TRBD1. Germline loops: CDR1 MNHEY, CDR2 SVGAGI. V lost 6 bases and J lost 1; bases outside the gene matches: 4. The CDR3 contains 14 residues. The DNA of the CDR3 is TGTGCCAGCAGATACGGACAGGGGTCCTACGAGCAGTACTTC. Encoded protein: CASRYGQGSYEQYF.

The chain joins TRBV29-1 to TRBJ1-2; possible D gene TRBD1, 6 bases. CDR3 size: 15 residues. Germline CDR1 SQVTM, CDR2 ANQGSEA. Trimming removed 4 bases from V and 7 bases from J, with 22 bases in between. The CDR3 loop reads CSVVKPQGLLGGYTF. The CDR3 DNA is TGCAGCGTTGTTAAACCCCAGGGGTTGTTGGGTGGCTACACCTTC.

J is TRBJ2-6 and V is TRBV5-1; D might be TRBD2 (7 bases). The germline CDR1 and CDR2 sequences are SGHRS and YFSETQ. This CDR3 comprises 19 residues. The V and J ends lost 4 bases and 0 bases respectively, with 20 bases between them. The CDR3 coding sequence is TGCGCCAGCAGCCCCGCGGTACGGGGGGCGGGCTCTGGGGCCAACGTCCTGACTTTC. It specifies CASSPAVRGAGSGANVLTF.

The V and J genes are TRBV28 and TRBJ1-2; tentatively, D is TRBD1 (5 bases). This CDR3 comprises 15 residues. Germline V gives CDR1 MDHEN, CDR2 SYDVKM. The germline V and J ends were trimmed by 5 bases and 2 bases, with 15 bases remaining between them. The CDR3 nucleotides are TGTGCCAGCAGTAGCCCCGGGGGGAACAACTATGGCTACACCTTC. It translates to CASSSPGGNNYGYTF.

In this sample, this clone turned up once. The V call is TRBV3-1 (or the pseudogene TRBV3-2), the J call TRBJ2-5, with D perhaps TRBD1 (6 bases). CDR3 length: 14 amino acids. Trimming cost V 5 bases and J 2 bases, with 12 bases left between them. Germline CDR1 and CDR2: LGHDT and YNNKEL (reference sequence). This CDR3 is CASSADRRQETQYF. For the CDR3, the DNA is TGTGCCAGCAGCGCAGACAGGCGGCAAGAGACCCAGTACTTC.

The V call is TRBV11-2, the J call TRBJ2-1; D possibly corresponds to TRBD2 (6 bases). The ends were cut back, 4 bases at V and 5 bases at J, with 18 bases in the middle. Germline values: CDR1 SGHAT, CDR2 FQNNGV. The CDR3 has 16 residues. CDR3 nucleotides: TGTGCCAGCAGCTCCAGGTCTAGCGTACTAGACAATGAGCAGTTCTTC. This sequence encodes CASSSRSSVLDNEQFF. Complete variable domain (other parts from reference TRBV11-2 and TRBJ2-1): EAGVAQSPRYKIIEKRQSVAFWCNPISGHATLYWYQQILGQGPKLLIQFQNNGVVDDSQLPKDRFSAERLKGVDSTLKIQPAKLEDSAVYLCASSSRSSVLDNEQFFGPGTRLTVL.

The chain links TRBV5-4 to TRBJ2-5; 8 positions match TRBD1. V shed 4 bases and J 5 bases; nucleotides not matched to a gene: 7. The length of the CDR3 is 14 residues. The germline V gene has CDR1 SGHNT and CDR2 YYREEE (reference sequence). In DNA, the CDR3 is TGTGCCAGCAGCAATTCAGGGGGCGGGGAGACCCAGTACTTC. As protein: CASSNSGGGETQYF.

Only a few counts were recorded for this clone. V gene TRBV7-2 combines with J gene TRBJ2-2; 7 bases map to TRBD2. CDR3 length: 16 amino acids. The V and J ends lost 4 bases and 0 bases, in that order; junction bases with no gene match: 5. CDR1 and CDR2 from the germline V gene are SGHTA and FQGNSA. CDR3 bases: TGTGCCAGCAGCTGGCAAGCGGGGTCGAACACCGGGGAGCTGTTTTTT. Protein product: CASSWQAGSNTGELFF. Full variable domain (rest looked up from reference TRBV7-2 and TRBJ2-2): GAGVSQSPSNKVTEKGKDVELRCDPISGHTALYWYRQSLGQGLEFLIYFQGNSAPDKSGLPSDRFSAERTGGSVSTLTIQRTQQEDSAVYLCASSWQAGSNTGELFFGEGSRLTVL.